What follows are 29 T cell receptor beta chains derived from one specimen sequenced in a study of response to subunit inactivated influenza vaccine. One entry per CDR3 protein, called by TCRdb with MiXCR from the RT-PCR reads. The table lists approximately 700,000 distinct CDR3 sequences, roughly 13% of them singletons. The sequencing here drew on PBMCs from blood, taken 14 to 15 days before vaccination. These receptor sequences come from a man aged 45-65 years who received an inactivated influenza vaccine.

This rearrangement joins TRBV2 to TRBJ1-1; the D is unclear. Between the trimmed V and J ends, which lost 6 bases and 6 bases, there was a span of 11 bases. The CDR3 sequence is 12 residues long. The germline CDR1 and CDR2 sequences are SNHLY and FYNNEI. The CDR3 DNA reads TGTGCCAGCAGGGTCGTGGTGGCTGAAGCTTTCTTT. Its translation is CASRVVVAEAFF.

V usage is TRBV11-1 and J usage is TRBJ2-3, with D possibly TRBD2 on 6 matching bases. The CDR3 has 14 amino acids. Trimming stripped 1 base from V and 3 bases from J, with 8 bases between. The germline gives CDR1 SGHAT, CDR2 FQDESV (reference sequence). The DNA for the CDR3 is TGTGCCAGCAGCTTAGAGGGACTGACAGATACGCAGTATTTT. It specifies CASSLEGLTDTQYF.

The rearrangement joins TRBV28 to TRBJ2-3, with D maybe TRBD2 (5 bases). This CDR3 has 12 residues. Germline CDR1 reads MDHEN; CDR2 reads SYDVKM. Trimming removed 5 bases from V and 8 bases from J, with 11 bases in between. CDR3 DNA sequence: TGTGCCAGCAGTAGGGAGAGAGGTACGCAGTATTTT. Protein product: CASSRERGTQYF.

V usage is TRBV30 and J usage is TRBJ1-2; D remains ambiguous. Germline V gives CDR1 GTSNPN, CDR2 SVGIG (reference sequence). The germline V and J ends were trimmed by 2 bases and 5 bases, with 12 bases remaining between them. This CDR3 comprises 13 residues. CDR3 loop: CAWSSGRFYGYTF. The DNA for the CDR3 is TGTGCCTGGAGTAGCGGCCGCTTTTATGGCTACACCTTC.

The chain employs TRBV28 and TRBJ2-7, with 13 bases lining up with TRBD2. From germline, CDR1 is MDHEN and CDR2 SYDVKM. V gave up 6 bases and J gave up 1 base; unmatched junction bases: 12. The CDR3 is made up of 18 amino acids. CDR3 in DNA: TGTGCCAGCAGCTCGACCGGGACTAGCGGGACGGGGTCCTACGAGCAGTACTTC. This codes for CASSSTGTSGTGSYEQYF.

This clonotype showed up just a few times. The gene calls are TRBV6-5 and TRBJ2-1; D assignment may be TRBD1 or TRBD2 (5 bases each). Trimming shortened V by 0 bases and J by 6 bases, and 12 bases separated the two germline ends. The CDR3 length is 15 residues. The germline V gene has CDR1 MNHEY and CDR2 SVGAGI. The DNA for the CDR3 is TGTGCCAGCAGTTACTCGATACGGGGCGGCAATGAGCAGTTCTTC. Encoded protein: CASSYSIRGGNEQFF.

The CDR3 sequence: CSVGDTGTGAEQYF. CDR3 in DNA: TGCAGCGTTGGGGATACCGGGACAGGGGCCGAGCAGTACTTC. The chain carries TRBV29-1 and TRBJ2-7, with 10 positions matching TRBD1. This CDR3 contains 14 residues. The V and J ends lost 4 bases and 6 bases, in that order; junction bases with no gene match: 9. Germline V gene data show CDR1 as SQVTM and CDR2 as ANQGSEA.

As for this clonotype: This CDR3 fails to terminate in the conserved phenylalanine or tryptophan, so it likely reflects a read error. The DNA is left out, because the CDR3 cannot be placed on it with certainty; the CDR3 is given as TCRdb lists it. The chain links TRBV7-9 to TRBJ2-1. The germline V gene has CDR1 SEHNR and CDR2 FQNEAQ (reference sequence). The CDR3 length is 12 residues, termini included. CDR3 amino acids: CASSLGSDWPII.

The chain uses TRBV5-1 and TRBJ2-5; a weak D match, TRBD1 (6 bases). This CDR3 comprises 15 residues. Trimming shortened V by 2 bases and J by 8 bases, and 19 bases separated the two germline ends. Germline CDR1 reads SGHRS; CDR2 reads YFSETQ. CDR3 DNA sequence: TGCGCCAGCAGCTTATCGACCTCACAGGGAACAACCCAGTACTTC. It codes for CASSLSTSQGTTQYF.

This clonotype appeared many times. The rearrangement links TRBV12-3 or TRBV12-4 to TRBJ2-7, with 9 bases fitting TRBD1. The CDR3 spans 13 residues. With 7 bases clipped from V and 2 bases from J, the junction kept 3 bases outside the gene matches. The CDR3 reads CASNRDRAYEQYF. The CDR3 DNA sequence: TGTGCCAGCAACAGGGACAGGGCCTACGAGCAGTACTTC.

This clonotype was observed a single time. This chain joins TRBV4-2 and TRBJ2-5; 10 bases agree with TRBD1. This CDR3 has 15 residues. The J segment lost 5 bases and the V segment lost 5 bases, leaving 8 bases of the junction unmatched. Germline assignment: CDR1 LGHNA and CDR2 YNFKEQ. The CDR3 reads CASSGRGTGDETQYF. CDR3 sequence (DNA): TGTGCCAGCAGCGGGCGCGGGACAGGGGACGAGACCCAGTACTTC.

This clonotype was detected a few times. The chain couples TRBV24-1 to TRBJ2-3, with TRBD1 matching over 9 bases. In germline, CDR1 is KGHDR, CDR2 SFDVKD. This CDR3 is built from 18 residues. V lost 4 bases, J lost 0 bases, and 10 bases stayed unmatched. Here the CDR3 reads CATSDRSTTGGSTDTQYF. DNA for the CDR3: TGTGCCACCAGTGACCGATCCACGACAGGGGGAAGCACAGATACGCAGTATTTT.

In nucleotides, the CDR3 is TGCAGTGCTAACTACAGGGGGCGAGAGCAGTACTTC. Translating it yields CSANYRGREQYF. V gene TRBV20-1 combines with J gene TRBJ2-7; 9 nucleotides agree with TRBD1. Germline loops: CDR1 DFQATT, CDR2 SNEGSKA (reference sequence). The CDR3 spans 12 residues. Unmatched junction bases numbered 5, after V lost 4 bases and J lost 7 bases.

This clonotype came up a few times. V gene TRBV29-1 combines with J gene TRBJ2-3, with TRBD1 identical over 9 bases. With 7 bases clipped from V and 1 base from J, the junction kept 3 bases outside the gene matches. The CDR3 covers 13 residues. Germline values: CDR1 SQVTM, CDR2 ANQGSEA. The CDR3 DNA follows: TGCAGCGCACGGACAGGGGGCACAGATACGCAGTATTTT. Its protein product is CSARTGGTDTQYF.

The rearrangement links TRBV30 to TRBJ2-4, with 10 bases identical to TRBD1. This CDR3 has 13 amino acids. CDR1 and CDR2 (germline): GTSNPN, SVGIG (reference sequence). J gave up 6 bases and V 5 bases, and 4 bases lay outside the gene matches. In nucleotides, the CDR3 is TGTGCCTGGGGGACAGGGGTGATAAACATTCAGTACTTC. It is translated as CAWGTGVINIQYF. Based on the CDR3 plus reference TRBV30 and TRBJ2-4, the full variable domain is SQTIHQWPATLVQPVGSPLSLECTVEGTSNPNLYWYRQAAGRGLQLLFYSVGIGQISSEVPQNLSASRPQDRQFILSSKKLLLSDSGFYLCAWGTGVINIQYFGAGTRLSVL.

This sequence joins TRBV12-3 or TRBV12-4 and TRBJ2-5, with D maybe TRBD1 (6 bases). Between the trimmed V and J ends, which lost 4 bases and 1 base, there was a span of 13 bases. The length of the CDR3 is 15 residues. The CDR3 loop is CASSSTDRSQETQYF. The CDR3 nucleotides read TGTGCCAGCAGTTCCACAGACAGGAGCCAAGAGACCCAGTACTTC.

The rearrangement links TRBV2 to TRBJ2-3; D is possibly TRBD1 or TRBD2 (6 bases each). Germline-derived CDR1 and CDR2 are SNHLY and FYNNEI. V gave up 6 bases and J gave up 4 bases, with 17 bases separating them. This CDR3 has 15 amino acids. CDR3 loop: CASRKRGDAADTQYF. The CDR3 nucleotides are TGTGCCAGCAGGAAAAGGGGGGATGCGGCAGATACGCAGTATTTT. The entire variable domain, with the rest obtained from reference TRBV2 and TRBJ2-3, is as follows: EPEVTQTPSHQVTQMGQEVILRCVPISNHLYFYWYRQILGQKVEFLVSFYNNEISEKSEIFDDQFSVERPDGSNFTLKIRSTKLEDSAMYFCASRKRGDAADTQYFGPGTRLTVL.

In its sample, this clonotype was seen many times. This sequence joins TRBV10-2 and TRBJ1-3; perhaps TRBD1 as D (6 bases). The germline V and J ends were trimmed by 8 bases and 3 bases, with 23 bases remaining between them. The CDR3 covers 17 residues. Per germline, CDR1 WSHSY and CDR2 SAAADI. CDR3 bases: TGCGCCAGCGGGACGGGGGCAGTTGCTCCTCGTGGAAACACCATATATTTT. Translation gives CASGTGAVAPRGNTIYF.

This clonotype has more than one count but fewer than ten. The J gene is TRBJ2-5, the V gene TRBV27; D remains unclear. The CDR3 loop spans 13 amino acids. From germline, CDR1 is MNHEY and CDR2 SMNVEV (reference sequence). V dropped 5 bases and J dropped 9 bases, with 16 bases sitting between them. The CDR3 DNA sequence: TGTGCCAGCAGTGTCGGTTACTCGACGGCCCAGTACTTC. Protein product: CASSVGYSTAQYF.

J is TRBJ2-1 and V is TRBV30; D perhaps matches TRBD2 (7 bases). This CDR3 region has 15 residues. V dropped 3 bases and J dropped 4 bases, with 16 bases sitting between them. CDR1 and CDR2 (germline): GTSNPN, SVGIG (reference sequence). The CDR3 spells CAWRAGARIYNEQFF. The CDR3 DNA follows: TGTGCCTGGAGGGCGGGGGCCCGGATTTACAATGAGCAGTTCTTC.

V is TRBV10-2 and J is TRBJ2-7; 9 nucleotides line up with TRBD1. CDR1 is WSHSY, CDR2 SAAADI, per germline. V shed 10 bases and J 3 bases; nucleotides not matched to a gene: 4. This CDR3 spans 12 amino acids. CDR3 sequence: CATRTGDYEQYF. The CDR3 DNA is TGCGCCACCCGGACAGGGGACTACGAGCAGTACTTC.

This clonotype has only a few counts. V gene TRBV10-3 combines with J gene TRBJ2-2; D possibly corresponds to TRBD2 (6 bases). The CDR3 has 13 amino acids. V was shortened by 9 bases and J by 0 bases, with 8 bases between the two germline ends. Germline V gives CDR1 ENHRY, CDR2 SYGVKD. The chain's CDR3 is CAIGGANTGELFF. DNA for the CDR3: TGTGCCATAGGAGGGGCGAACACCGGGGAGCTGTTTTTT.

This clonotype appeared a few times. The chain carries TRBV20-1 and TRBJ1-1; 9 bases match TRBD1. J was trimmed by 7 bases and V by 1 base; bases with no gene match: 7. Per germline, CDR1 DFQATT and CDR2 SNEGSKA (reference sequence). This CDR3 has 14 amino acids. The CDR3 region has the DNA TGCAGTGCTAGAGCGAGGGACAGGGCGGGTGAAGCTTTCTTT. It encodes CSARARDRAGEAFF.

There are a few counts of this clonotype. V usage is TRBV5-4 and J usage is TRBJ2-2; perhaps TRBD1 as D (7 bases). Trimming stripped 3 bases from V and 5 bases from J, with 17 bases between. Germline V gene lookup returns CDR1 SGHNT and CDR2 YYREEE (reference sequence). The length of the CDR3 is 16 residues. The CDR3 sequence: CASSWTTGRRTGELFF. CDR3 sequence (DNA): TGTGCCAGCAGCTGGACGACAGGGAGGAGGACCGGGGAGCTGTTTTTT.

This clonotype was picked up a small number of times. The chain employs TRBV20-1 and TRBJ2-5, with 10 bases that match TRBD1. V was clipped by 6 bases and J by 6 bases; unmatched bases: 7. CDR1 and CDR2 (germline): DFQATT, SNEGSKA (reference sequence). This CDR3 region has 13 residues. This CDR3 is CSAEDRGRKTQYF. CDR3 coding DNA: TGCAGTGCCGAGGACAGGGGGAGAAAGACCCAGTACTTC.

This clonotype was observed a handful of times. The rearrangement joins TRBV25-1 to TRBJ1-4; TRBD1 matches 7 bases. The CDR3 sequence is 15 residues long. J lost 4 bases, V lost 1 base, and 3 bases had no gene match. Germline V gene sequence: CDR1 MGHDK, CDR2 SYGVNS. This CDR3 reads CASSEFTGVNEKLFF. The DNA for the CDR3 is TGTGCCAGCAGTGAATTCACAGGGGTTAATGAAAAACTGTTTTTT.

The chain has TRBV7-2 and TRBJ2-1; 7 bases are a match to TRBD2. The V and J ends lost 5 bases and 10 bases, in that order; junction bases with no gene match: 14. Germline assignment: CDR1 SGHTA and CDR2 FQGNSA. The CDR3 is 15 amino acids. Here the CDR3 DNA reads TGTGCCAGCAGCGTAGTGGTCACGGTCGGGGGGGAGCAGTTCTTC. This encodes CASSVVVTVGGEQFF.

V usage is TRBV29-1 and J usage is TRBJ2-3, with a possible D match to TRBD2 (5 bases). This CDR3 is 14 amino acids long. The V end lost 6 bases, the J end lost 7 bases, and 20 bases lay between the germline ends. CDR1 is SQVTM, CDR2 ANQGSEA, per germline. This CDR3 is CSVLGLALSNTQYF. The CDR3 DNA follows: TGCAGCGTACTTGGACTGGCGCTAAGTAATACGCAGTATTTT.

The chain is built from TRBV5-1 and TRBJ2-7, with D possibly matching TRBD2 (7 bases). Between the trimmed V and J ends, which lost 0 bases and 9 bases, there was a span of 25 bases. Germline assignment: CDR1 SGHRS and CDR2 YFSETQ. The CDR3 extends over 17 amino acids. CDR3 sequence reads: CASSLASGGRLLRGQYF. The CDR3 DNA sequence: TGCGCCAGCAGCTTGGCTTCGGGGGGCAGGCTCTTACGAGGGCAGTACTTC.